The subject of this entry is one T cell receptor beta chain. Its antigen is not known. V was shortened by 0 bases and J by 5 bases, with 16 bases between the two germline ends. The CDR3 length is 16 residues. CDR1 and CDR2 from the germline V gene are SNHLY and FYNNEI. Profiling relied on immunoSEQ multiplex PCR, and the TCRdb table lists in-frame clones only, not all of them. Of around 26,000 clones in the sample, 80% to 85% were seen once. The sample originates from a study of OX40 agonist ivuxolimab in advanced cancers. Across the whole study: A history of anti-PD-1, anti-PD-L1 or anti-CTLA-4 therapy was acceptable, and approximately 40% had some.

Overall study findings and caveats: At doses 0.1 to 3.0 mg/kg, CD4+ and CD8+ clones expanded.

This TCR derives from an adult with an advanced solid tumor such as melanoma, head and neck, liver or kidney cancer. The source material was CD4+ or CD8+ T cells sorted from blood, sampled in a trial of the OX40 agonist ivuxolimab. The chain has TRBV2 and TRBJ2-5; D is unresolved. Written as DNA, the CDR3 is TGTGCCAGCAGTGAAGCGCTATCTGCCCGCTGGGAGACCCAGTACTTC. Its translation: CASSEALSARWETQYF.